This entry concerns a single T cell receptor (beta chain). This clone was counted at least ten times. The clone's antigen remains unknown. A much larger clone lies a single base off, so this may be a read error. These data originate in a study of metastatic and nonmetastatic thyroid tumors (TCRdb year 2020). As for the study more broadly: Repertoires were compared across peripheral blood and tumor or nodule tissue samples from malignant and benign thyroid patients. Overall study outcomes, separate from this receptor: In both blood and tumor samples, TCR beta diversity was reported to be significantly higher in malignant tumors than in benign nodules.

Libraries came from PCR. Sequencing relied on an Illumina HiSeq 4000. High-throughput sequencing was used to profile the TCR beta-chain CDR3 region of each patient. In the source study's methods: CDR3 differences across clinicopathological groups were used to build a classifier for discriminating distant-metastatic papillary thyroid cancer patients. The Shannon index was used to measure repertoire diversity, and the Morisita-Horn index was used to measure how similar tumor and blood repertoires were. TCRdb cleaned the public reads at Q25 with fastp, built clones with MiXCR and kept in-frame beta chains. What appears here as the V and J calls and clone size reflects TCRdb's work, not the paper's. Within this sample are under 60,000 clones, with roughly a fifth of them counted one time only. The ten biggest clones cover about 4% of the sample. None of the patients had been given any treatment before thyroid surgery. Using T-cell receptor beta sequencing, the researchers looked back retrospectively at clinical samples from patients, gathered between about 2012 and 2018.

Including the terminal cysteine and phenylalanine, the CDR3 comprises 13 residues. The only DNA kept is the CDR3, 39 bases in frame from the first base. Reading the germline V gene (reference sequence) gives CDR1 SEHNR and CDR2 FQNEAQ. The sequence derives from a male donor with papillary thyroid cancer or a benign thyroid nodule (not recorded which). Some clones in this sample may be carry-over from other donors' samples. Sequenced material: blood. The sequence joins TRBV7-9 to TRBJ1-1; there is no confident call for the D gene. For the CDR3, the sequence is CTSSLDMNTEAFF. The DNA reads TGTACCAGCAGCTTAGATATGAACACTGAAGCTTTCTTT.